This T cell receptor (beta chain) emerged from a study (TCRdb year 2016). In the study overall: The study investigated the origins of HIV persistence in individuals who naturally controlled HIV infection.

The library was made by 5' RACE. The data were produced on an Illumina HiSeq 2000. Starting from the raw public reads, TCRdb applied fastp trimming at Q25, assembled clones with MiXCR and retained in-frame beta chains. A single entry per CDR3 protein holds the most common genes and DNA from its merged rows. The sample table records roughly 420 distinct CDR3 sequences; about 8.2% of these occur just once. Clones ranked in the top ten supply roughly 50% of the sample. From its cysteine to its phenylalanine, the CDR3 spans 12 amino acids. Just the 36-base CDR3 DNA is kept, in frame starting at base 1. From the germline V gene, CDR1 is SGHRS and CDR2 is YFSETQ. V is clipped by 4 bases and J by 3 bases, and the sequence between their germline boundaries is 6 bases long. This clonotype is classified as large (0.1 to 1%). The clone's antigen remains unknown. The record has no base qualities; no much larger clone is one base away.

Sequencing was carried out using effector memory T cells from blood PBMCs. Per the publication, the cell subset or site label means: effector memory CD4+ T cells. This chain is built from TRBV5-1 and TRBJ2-3; there is no confident call for the D gene. The origin of this receptor is a male donor with HIV. The DNA sequence is as follows: TGCGCCAGCAGCCTCAAGACAGATACGCAGTATTTT. It encodes CASSLKTDTQYF. The CDR3 plus the reference TRBV5-1 and TRBJ2-3 genes for the other parts give the full variable domain: KAGVTQTPRYLIKTRGQQVTLSCSPISGHRSVSWYQQTPGQGLQFLFEYFSETQRNKGNFPGRFSGRQFSNSRSEMNVSTLELGDSALYLCASSLKTDTQYFGPGTRLTVL.